This T cell receptor beta chain originates from a study of cytomegalovirus exposure and HLA in healthy donors. Healthy bone marrow donors made up the donor group. CDR3 length: 15 amino acids. V lost 5 bases and J lost 4; bases outside the gene matches: 10. Germline loops: CDR1 SGHDT, CDR2 YYEEEE. Primers: 60 Vbeta forward and 13 Jbeta reverse. Measured with immunoSEQ multiplex PCR; TCRdb has only the in-frame clones, and not every one. This table has 120,000 or so clones, under 90% appearing once. The sample consisted of PBMCs. The receptor's source is a female donor in good health and CMV-seropositive. The chain recombines TRBV5-6 with TRBJ2-5; 8 nucleotides match TRBD2. The CDR3 spells CASRKNGGAVETQYF. The CDR3, as DNA: TGTGCCAGCAGGAAGAACGGGGGGGCCGTAGAGACCCAGTACTTC.